One sample yielded the 26 T cell receptor beta chains listed below, sequenced in a study of CD8+ T cells in alopecia areata. Treatment defined: oral pan-JAK inhibitor, 5-10 mg twice daily. In each case, RNA was isolated and then reverse transcribed into cDNA as the sequencing template. Using immunoSEQ multiplex PCR, the repertoire was profiled, and TCRdb retains in-frame clones only, with some absent. The sample yields over 150,000 clones, 58% seen once. The material was CD4+ T cells sorted from blood, obtained at week 24, from a patient treated with tofacitinib. The receptors derive from a human donor with alopecia areata.

The CDR3 sequence: CASSLKVAGASGANVLTF. The CDR3, as DNA: TGTGCCAGCAGCTTAAAGGTAGCGGGAGCGTCTGGGGCCAACGTCCTGACTTTC. The rearrangement joins TRBV7-6 to TRBJ2-6; TRBD2 matches at 9 bases. Germline loops: CDR1 SGHVS, CDR2 FNYEAQ. The CDR3 runs to 18 residues. Germline trimming cut 2 bases from V and 1 base from J; bases unmatched to any gene: 6.

This clone appeared a single time. The gene calls are TRBV5-1 and TRBJ2-3; no reliable D call. CDR3 length: 15 amino acids. Trimming pared 4 bases from V and 0 bases from J, leaving 12 bases between. From germline, CDR1 is SGHRS and CDR2 YFSETQ. CDR3 region: CASSVSQTSTDTQYF. The CDR3, as DNA: TGCGCCAGCAGCGTCTCGCAGACTAGCACAGATACGCAGTATTTT. The entire variable domain, with the rest obtained from reference TRBV5-1 and TRBJ2-3, is as follows: KAGVTQTPRYLIKTRGQQVTLSCSPISGHRSVSWYQQTPGQGLQFLFEYFSETQRNKGNFPGRFSGRQFSNSRSEMNVSTLELGDSALYLCASSVSQTSTDTQYFGPGTRLTVL.

This clone was picked up a small number of times. The V gene is TRBV7-2, the J gene TRBJ2-7; D might be TRBD1 (5 bases). Deletions cut 3 bases from V and 3 bases from J, with 9 bases between. This CDR3 comprises 13 residues. Germline-derived CDR1 and CDR2 are SGHTA and FQGNSA. CDR3 coding DNA: TGTGCCAGCAGCTTTCAGGGTGTCTACGAGCAGTACTTC. This gives the protein CASSFQGVYEQYF.

There are a few counts of this clone. V is TRBV5-1 and J is TRBJ2-5, with D maybe TRBD1 (6 bases). CDR3 length: 14 amino acids. Germline V gene sequence: CDR1 SGHRS, CDR2 YFSETQ. V lost 1 base and J lost 4, with 11 bases in between. CDR3 in DNA: TGCGCCAGCAGCTTGTTTACAGGGCGAGAGACCCAGTACTTC. Translating it yields CASSLFTGRETQYF.

The CDR3: CASSLSGRGFPGYTF. CDR3 sequence (DNA): TGTGCCAGCAGCTTATCCGGCAGGGGGTTCCCCGGCTACACCTTC. V is TRBV7-2 and J is TRBJ1-2; 7 nucleotides line up with TRBD1. V shed 2 bases, J shed 8 bases, and the junction held 11 bases outside the gene matches. This CDR3 comprises 15 residues. Germline assignment: CDR1 SGHTA and CDR2 FQGNSA.

This clone showed up just a few times. The CDR3 region has the DNA TGTGCCAGCAGCCCGAGCCGGACAGGGAGGACAGATACGCAGTATTTT. Translated, it gives CASSPSRTGRTDTQYF. The chain employs TRBV7-9 and TRBJ2-3; 8 bases match TRBD1. The CDR3 runs to 16 residues. Per the germline V gene, CDR1 is SEHNR and CDR2 is FQNEAQ (reference sequence). V was pared by 5 bases and J by 3 bases, with 10 bases of the junction left unmatched.

The rearrangement uses TRBV2 and TRBJ1-6; no firm D call. Germline loops: CDR1 SNHLY, CDR2 FYNNEI. The ends were cut back, 2 bases at V and 7 bases at J, with 12 bases in the middle. This CDR3 is built from 15 residues. CDR3 in amino acids: CASSESRGVNSPLHF. As DNA, the CDR3 is TGTGCCAGCAGTGAATCTCGGGGTGTGAATTCACCCCTCCACTTT.

This clone was recorded a few times. The chain carries TRBV28 and TRBJ1-5; D ambiguous. V shed 6 bases and J shed 2 bases, with 5 bases lying between them. CDR1 is MDHEN and CDR2 is SYDVKM in the germline V gene. The CDR3 runs 12 residues. The CDR3 spells CASSSGNQPQHF. The CDR3 DNA follows: TGTGCCAGCAGCTCCGGCAATCAGCCCCAGCATTTT.

The chain is built from TRBV27 and TRBJ2-1; 7 positions agree with TRBD1. The CDR3 loop spans 13 amino acids. Germline assignment: CDR1 MNHEY and CDR2 SMNVEV (reference sequence). J gave up 4 bases and V 6 bases, and 3 bases lay outside the gene matches. CDR3 residues: CASRGDRYNEQFF. CDR3 DNA: TGTGCCAGCAGGGGGGACAGATACAATGAGCAGTTCTTC.

V usage is TRBV5-1 and J usage is TRBJ2-1; D is possibly TRBD2 (5 bases). From germline, CDR1 is SGHRS and CDR2 YFSETQ. Trimming left V 7 bases short and J 6 bases short, with 17 bases between. This CDR3 is built from 14 residues. CDR3 sequence (DNA): TGCGCCAGCCAAGGGCTAGCTAGAGGCAATGAGCAGTTCTTC. This gives the protein CASQGLARGNEQFF.

This chain joins TRBV23-1 and TRBJ2-6; D is unclear. TRBV23-1 is placed among ORFs of uncertain function. The CDR3 has 14 amino acids. The V end was cut by 8 bases, the J end by 0 bases, with 8 bases between. As DNA, the CDR3 is TGCGCCAGCCCCCGTCGCTCTGGGGCCAACGTCCTGACTTTC. Amino acids: CASPRRSGANVLTF.

This clone was detected a few times. The chain is built from TRBV18 and TRBJ2-7, with 8 positions matching TRBD1. The CDR3 is 12 amino acids. V shed 3 bases, J shed 7 bases, and the junction held 2 bases outside the gene matches. The germline gives CDR1 KGHSH, CDR2 LQKENI. The CDR3 sequence: CASSPRTGEQYF. DNA for the CDR3: TGTGCCAGCTCACCGCGGACAGGGGAGCAGTACTTC.

The chain links TRBV5-1 to TRBJ2-6, with 10 bases that match TRBD1. Unmatched junction bases numbered 3, after V lost 3 bases and J lost 0 bases. CDR3 length equals 17 residues. The germline V gene encodes CDR1 SGHRS and CDR2 YFSETQ. Written as DNA, the CDR3 is TGCGCCAGCAGCTGGACAGGGGGTATCTCTGGGGCCAACGTCCTGACTTTC. Encoded protein: CASSWTGGISGANVLTF.

This clone was seen a few times. V is TRBV5-1 and J is TRBJ1-1; TRBD1 agrees at 9 bases. The CDR3 totals 16 residues. With V trimmed by 8 bases and J by 1 base, 12 bases remained unmatched. Germline V gene data show CDR1 as SGHRS and CDR2 as YFSETQ. The CDR3 sequence is CASKLTGGSENTEAFF. CDR3 coding DNA: TGCGCCAGTAAATTGACAGGGGGGTCCGAGAACACTGAAGCTTTCTTT.

In its sample, this clone was seen a few times. The chain links TRBV10-3 to TRBJ2-5; D is possibly TRBD1 or TRBD2 (6 bases each). The CDR3 totals 14 residues. Germline V CDR1 and CDR2: ENHRY, SYGVKD. V gave up 8 bases and J gave up 0 bases, with 13 bases separating them. The CDR3 loop reads CAIGRGVYQETQYF. Written as DNA, the CDR3 is TGTGCCATCGGAAGGGGGGTTTACCAAGAGACCCAGTACTTC.

This clone was seen once. The J gene is TRBJ2-2, the V gene TRBV4-3, with unresolved D. The CDR3 extends over 14 amino acids. Trimming stripped 0 bases from V and 5 bases from J, with 7 bases between. Per germline, CDR1 LGHNA and CDR2 YSLEER. The CDR3: CASSQDWVTGELFF. CDR3 coding DNA: TGCGCCAGCAGCCAAGATTGGGTTACCGGGGAGCTGTTTTTT.

The genes are TRBV2 and TRBJ2-3; unclear D gene. The germline CDR1 and CDR2 sequences are SNHLY and FYNNEI. CDR3 length: 12 residues. V lost 7 bases, J lost 1 base, and 6 bases lay in between. The CDR3 DNA reads as TGTGCCAGCAACTGGGGCACAGATACGCAGTATTTT. Translation: CASNWGTDTQYF.

The rearrangement links TRBV9 to TRBJ1-1; D not resolved. V gave up 3 bases and J gave up 4 bases, with 13 bases separating them. The CDR3 loop spans 14 amino acids. Germline V gene lookup returns CDR1 SGDLS and CDR2 YYNGEE. The CDR3 is CASSGSIEGTEAFF. CDR3 bases: TGTGCCAGCAGCGGATCGATCGAGGGCACTGAAGCTTTCTTT. Variable domain in full (rest from reference TRBV9 and TRBJ1-1): DSGVTQTPKHLITATGQRVTLRCSPRSGDLSVYWYQQSLDQGLQFLIQYYNGEERAKGNILERFSAQQFPDLHSELNLSSLELGDSALYFCASSGSIEGTEAFFGQGTRLTVV.

This clone was observed a few times. The chain combines TRBV6-5 with TRBJ1-5, with 11 bases matching TRBD1. In germline, CDR1 is MNHEY, CDR2 SVGAGI. The J segment lost 3 bases and the V segment lost 6 bases, leaving 4 bases of the junction unmatched. The CDR3 covers 15 residues. CDR3 amino acids: CASSRTGGFNQPQHF. The CDR3 DNA reads as TGTGCCAGCAGCCGGACAGGGGGCTTCAATCAGCCCCAGCATTTT.

This clone was counted a few times. J is TRBJ2-3 and V is TRBV5-1; tentative D call: TRBD2 (6 bases). This CDR3 has 14 residues. Looked up from germline, CDR1 is SGHRS and CDR2 is YFSETQ. Trimming took 1 base from V and 4 from J, leaving 10 bases between them. As DNA, the CDR3 is TGCGCCAGCAGCTTGTTGGAGGGTTCAGATACGCAGTATTTT. Its protein product is CASSLLEGSDTQYF.

This chain links TRBV7-6 with TRBJ2-7; 9 nucleotides line up with TRBD1. CDR3 length equals 14 residues. Germline assignment: CDR1 SGHVS and CDR2 FNYEAQ. V lost 5 bases and J lost 5; bases outside the gene matches: 7. The DNA of the CDR3 is TGTGCCAGCAGCAAGACAGGGGGAACCCACGAGCAGTACTTC. Its translation is CASSKTGGTHEQYF.

In this sample, this clone turned up a few times. J is TRBJ2-7 and V is TRBV10-3, with 8 bases fitting TRBD1. Per the germline V gene, CDR1 is ENHRY and CDR2 is SYGVKD. J lost 1 base, V lost 5 bases, and 1 base had no gene match. CDR3 length: 13 amino acids. CDR3 bases: TGTGCCATCAGTACAGGGGGATCCTACGAGCAGTACTTC. This encodes CAISTGGSYEQYF.

This chain uses TRBV25-1 with TRBJ2-5; D ambiguous. The CDR3 sequence is 11 residues long. Trimming shortened V by 6 bases and J by 2 bases, and 4 bases separated the two germline ends. Per germline, CDR1 MGHDK and CDR2 SYGVNS. CDR3 region: CASRQQETQYF. In DNA form, the CDR3 reads TGTGCCAGCAGACAACAAGAGACCCAGTACTTC.

This clone has a handful of counts. Here the CDR3 reads CASSFGPQDTDTQYF. CDR3 sequence (DNA): TGTGCCAGCAGCTTTGGTCCACAGGATACAGATACGCAGTATTTT. The chain combines TRBV5-6 with TRBJ2-3, with D perhaps matching TRBD1 (5 bases). Germline V gene lookup returns CDR1 SGHDT and CDR2 YYEEEE. V lost 2 bases, J lost 3 bases, and 13 bases lay in between. The CDR3 extends over 15 amino acids.

This clone was seen only a few times. The gene calls are TRBV7-9 and TRBJ1-2; 9 positions agree with TRBD1. J lost 8 bases, V lost 5 bases, and 6 bases had no gene match. This CDR3 has 13 residues. Germline V lookup: CDR1 SEHNR, CDR2 FQNEAQ (reference sequence). The CDR3 region has the DNA TGTGCCAGCAGCCCGGGGACAGGGCCCGGCTACACCTTC. This translates into CASSPGTGPGYTF.

The J gene is TRBJ2-7, the V gene TRBV5-1; TRBD1 matches at 7 bases. Germline V gene sequence: CDR1 SGHRS, CDR2 YFSETQ. This CDR3 is built from 15 residues. V gave up 0 bases and J gave up 3 bases; unmatched junction bases: 6. In DNA, the CDR3 is TGCGCCAGCAGCTTGGATGGTCCAGGGGGCTACGAGCAGTACTTC. This gives the protein CASSLDGPGGYEQYF.